This TCR beta chain was retrieved from a study of hypomethylating agent response in myelodysplastic syndrome. Sequencing was performed with immunoSEQ multiplex PCR; in TCRdb, only in-frame clones are kept and a portion is missing. The sample includes fewer than 7,500 clones, about 80% of them seen just once. The CDR3 has 15 amino acids. From germline, CDR1 is KGHSH and CDR2 LQKENI. V dropped 2 bases and J dropped 6 bases, with 16 bases sitting between them. This TCR derives from a human donor with myelodysplastic syndrome. The rearrangement uses TRBV18 and TRBJ1-1, with no clear D. Sequenced material: bone marrow, taken before or after starting hypomethylating agent treatment for myelodysplastic syndrome (not recorded which). The CDR3 sequence: CASSPGPRTIPEAFF. DNA of the CDR3: TGTGCCAGCTCACCAGGCCCACGAACTATCCCTGAAGCTTTCTTT.